This TCR beta chain was captured by sequencing in a study of T cells in Graves' hyperthyroidism and ophthalmopathy. Regarding the study as a whole: In the analysis, a 13 V-J model separated ophthalmopathy from stable hyperthyroidism. Expanded thyroid clonotypes (above 0.001) were mostly also found in blood.

This clonotype was counted ten times or more. The antigen is unknown. RNA transcripts yielded amplified TCR beta CDR3 regions. TCR CDR3 underwent first-round RT-PCR with the HTBI primer set. TCRdb reprocessed the multiplex PCR reads with MiXCR, giving one entry per CDR3 protein. Among more than 550,000 distinct CDR3 sequences listed, under 20% were seen once. Trimming removed 1 base at V and 0 bases at J, with 7 bases between. The CDR3 consists of 15 residues. Per the germline V gene, CDR1 is SNHLY and CDR2 is FYNNEI. Patients aged 18 to 65 had newly diagnosed hyperthyroidism lasting under 2 months. From 10 ml of fresh peripheral blood, PBMCs were isolated.

The sequence was collected from a woman in her 50s with Graves' hyperthyroidism that later progressed to Graves' ophthalmopathy. Sequenced input: blood. V usage is TRBV2 and J usage is TRBJ1-5; D not certain. The CDR3, as DNA: TGTGCCAGCAGTGAAGAGGAGGCTAGCAATCAGCCCCAGCATTTT. Translation: CASSEEEASNQPQHF. The full variable domain, in which reference TRBV2 and TRBJ1-5 provide the parts outside the CDR3, is EPEVTQTPSHQVTQMGQEVILRCVPISNHLYFYWYRQILGQKVEFLVSFYNNEISEKSEIFDDQFSVERPDGSNFTLKIRSTKLEDSAMYFCASSEEEASNQPQHFGDGTRLSIL.